Here is one TCR beta chain with its context. Original data processing: Amplification of reference gene primers was used by the study to estimate nucleated cell counts. Clones were read by immunoSEQ multiplex PCR, and TCRdb kept only the in-frame ones, dropping some. V and J calls and clone size are as listed in that table; D and trimming were resolved from the DNA. In the table there are roughly 130,000 clones, 65% to 85% of which are singletons. The CDR3 sequence is 13 residues long. Germline V gene data show CDR1 as PRHDT and CDR2 as FYEKMQ (reference sequence). V lost 6 bases and J lost 2, with 11 bases in between. The sample is drawn from a study of blood T cell repertoires in COVID-19. Study information: PBMCs, B-cell-depleted T cells, or T cells were the source of the cDNA or gDNA that made up the material.

V usage is TRBV13 and J usage is TRBJ2-7, with a tentative D call TRBD2 (5 bases). This receptor was obtained from a man in his 70s with acute or convalescent COVID-19. The material sequenced was peripheral blood. The CDR3 loop reads CASSSGLTYEQYF. The CDR3 DNA is TGTGCCAGCAGTTCTGGACTGACCTACGAGCAGTACTTC.